This passage covers 10 T cell receptor beta chains from one sample sequenced in a study of cytomegalovirus exposure and HLA in healthy donors. In the PCR, 60 Vbeta and 13 Jbeta primers were used. The protocol was immunoSEQ multiplex PCR, while the TCRdb copy is restricted to in-frame clones and leaves out a portion. The repertoire consists of 210,000 or so clones, with 75% to 80% occurring once and the leading ten covering around 1.7%. Material for sequencing was PBMCs. The receptors originated from a young man in good health and CMV-seronegative.

This clone was observed a single time. V and J are TRBV7-9 and TRBJ2-5; 7 nucleotides match TRBD1. The germline CDR1 and CDR2 sequences are SEHNR and FQNEAQ (reference sequence). The V gene end was trimmed by 5 bases and the J gene end by 5 bases; junction bases not matched to a gene: 20. This CDR3 spans 18 amino acids. In nucleotides, the CDR3 is TGTGCCAGCAGCCCAGACGGTGTAGGTCTACAGGGGTGGGAGACCCAGTACTTC. It encodes CASSPDGVGLQGWETQYF.

Here the CDR3 reads CSVEGTSGVGEQFF. The CDR3 DNA sequence: TGCAGCGTTGAAGGGACTAGCGGGGTGGGTGAGCAGTTCTTC. The chain employs TRBV29-1 and TRBJ2-1; 12 bases agree with TRBD2. The germline gives CDR1 SQVTM, CDR2 ANQGSEA. CDR3 length equals 14 residues. V was pared by 1 base and J by 9 bases, with 4 bases of the junction left unmatched.

The chain recombines TRBV15 with TRBJ1-5; perhaps TRBD1 as D (5 bases). The CDR3 length is 18 residues. The V gene lost 3 bases and the J gene lost 0 bases, with 18 bases spanning the gap. Per the germline V gene, CDR1 is LNHNV and CDR2 is YYDKDF (reference sequence). CDR3 nucleotides: TGTGCCACCAGCAGGGACATCAACTGGGGTTATAGCAATCAGCCCCAGCATTTT. This sequence encodes CATSRDINWGYSNQPQHF.

The chain joins TRBV10-3 to TRBJ1-4, with 7 bases that match TRBD1. The germline V gene has CDR1 ENHRY and CDR2 SYGVKD. V shed 6 bases, J shed 5 bases, and the junction held 6 bases outside the gene matches. CDR3 length equals 14 residues. This CDR3 reads CAIRGGTENEKLFF. The DNA for the CDR3 is TGTGCCATCAGAGGTGGGACAGAGAATGAAAAACTGTTTTTT.

This clone was recorded only once. Other DNA sequences in the same sample also yield this CDR3. The rearrangement joins TRBV5-1 to TRBJ2-7, with D maybe TRBD1 (6 bases). Germline assignment: CDR1 SGHRS and CDR2 YFSETQ. The CDR3 extends over 16 amino acids. Trimming removed 0 bases from V and 0 bases from J, with 13 bases in between. CDR3 sequence reads: CASSLAEQGFSYEQYF. As DNA, the CDR3 is TGCGCCAGCAGCTTGGCCGAGCAGGGGTTCTCCTACGAGCAGTACTTC. Drawing the rest from reference TRBV5-1 and TRBJ2-7, the complete variable domain is KAGVTQTPRYLIKTRGQQVTLSCSPISGHRSVSWYQQTPGQGLQFLFEYFSETQRNKGNFPGRFSGRQFSNSRSEMNVSTLELGDSALYLCASSLAEQGFSYEQYFGPGTRLTVT.

This clone was recorded a few times. The genes are TRBV2 and TRBJ1-2; no reliable D call. Germline lookup yields CDR1 SNHLY and CDR2 FYNNEI. The CDR3 is 13 residues long. V was shortened by 1 base and J by 2 bases, with 5 bases between the two germline ends. CDR3: CASSEVMNYGYTF. For the CDR3, the DNA is TGTGCCAGCAGTGAAGTTATGAACTATGGCTACACCTTC. Full variable domain (outside the CDR3, taken from reference TRBV2 and TRBJ1-2): EPEVTQTPSHQVTQMGQEVILRCVPISNHLYFYWYRQILGQKVEFLVSFYNNEISEKSEIFDDQFSVERPDGSNFTLKIRSTKLEDSAMYFCASSEVMNYGYTFGSGTRLTVV.

This clone turned up a few times. The chain employs TRBV7-9 and TRBJ2-7, with D uncertain. Trimming left V 4 bases short and J 3 bases short, with 22 bases between. The CDR3 is made up of 17 amino acids. The germline V gene encodes CDR1 SEHNR and CDR2 FQNEAQ (reference sequence). This CDR3 reads CASSSLNTPEVHYEQYF. The CDR3 nucleotides are TGTGCCAGCAGCTCCCTCAACACACCTGAGGTCCACTACGAGCAGTACTTC.

The chain is built from TRBV30 and TRBJ2-2, with 9 bases identical to TRBD1. Trimming removed 4 bases from V and 1 base from J; junction bases left unmatched: 13. The CDR3 spans 18 residues. Looked up from germline, CDR1 is GTSNPN and CDR2 is SVGIG (reference sequence). The CDR3 reads CAWTPLGLGQGNTGELFF. In nucleotides, the CDR3 is TGTGCCTGGACCCCGTTAGGGTTGGGACAGGGGAACACCGGGGAGCTGTTTTTT.

The chain is built from TRBV2 and TRBJ2-7; D unclear. V was cut by 4 bases and J by 5 bases, with 15 bases left in between. Germline CDR1 reads SNHLY; CDR2 reads FYNNEI. The CDR3 is 14 residues long. The CDR3 bases are TGTGCCAGCAGTGCGAGTTTACTGAGCAACGAGCAGTACTTC. This encodes CASSASLLSNEQYF. Looking up the rest from reference TRBV2 and TRBJ2-7 gives the full variable domain: EPEVTQTPSHQVTQMGQEVILRCVPISNHLYFYWYRQILGQKVEFLVSFYNNEISEKSEIFDDQFSVERPDGSNFTLKIRSTKLEDSAMYFCASSASLLSNEQYFGPGTRLTVT.

J is TRBJ1-1 and V is TRBV7-8; tentative D call: TRBD1 (5 bases). The CDR3 is 14 amino acids. CDR1 SGHVS and CDR2 FQNEAQ come from the germline V gene. V was cut by 5 bases and J by 0 bases, with 10 bases left in between. The DNA of the CDR3 is TGTGCCAGCAGCGGGAGGGGCATGAACACTGAAGCTTTCTTT. It codes for CASSGRGMNTEAFF.